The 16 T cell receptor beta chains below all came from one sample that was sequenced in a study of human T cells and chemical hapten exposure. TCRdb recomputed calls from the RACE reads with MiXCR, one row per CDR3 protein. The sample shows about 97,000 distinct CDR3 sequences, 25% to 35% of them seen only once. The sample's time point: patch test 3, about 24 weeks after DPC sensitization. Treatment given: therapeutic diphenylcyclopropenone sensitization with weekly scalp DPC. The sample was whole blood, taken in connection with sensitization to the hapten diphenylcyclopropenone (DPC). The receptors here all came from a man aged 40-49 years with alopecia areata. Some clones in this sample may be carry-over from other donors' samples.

Here the CDR3 reads CASSSRGPGELFF. The CDR3 nucleotides are TGCGCCAGCAGCTCCAGGGGGCCCGGGGAGCTGTTTTTT. The chain uses TRBV5-1 and TRBJ2-2, with 8 positions matching TRBD1. This CDR3 region has 13 residues. Per the germline V gene, CDR1 is SGHRS and CDR2 is YFSETQ. V lost 3 bases and J lost 6; bases outside the gene matches: 1. Variable domain in full (rest from reference TRBV5-1 and TRBJ2-2): KAGVTQTPRYLIKTRGQQVTLSCSPISGHRSVSWYQQTPGQGLQFLFEYFSETQRNKGNFPGRFSGRQFSNSRSEMNVSTLELGDSALYLCASSSRGPGELFFGEGSRLTVL.

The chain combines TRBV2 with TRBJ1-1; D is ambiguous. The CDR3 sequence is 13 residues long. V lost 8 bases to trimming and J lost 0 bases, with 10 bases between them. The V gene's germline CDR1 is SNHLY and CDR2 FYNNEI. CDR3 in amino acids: CASHFTVNTEAFF. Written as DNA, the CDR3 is TGTGCCAGCCACTTCACAGTGAACACTGAAGCTTTCTTT.

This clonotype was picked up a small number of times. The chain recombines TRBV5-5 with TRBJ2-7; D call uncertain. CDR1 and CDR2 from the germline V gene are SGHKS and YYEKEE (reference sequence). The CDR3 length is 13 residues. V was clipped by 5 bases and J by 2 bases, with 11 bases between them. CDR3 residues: CASSRTPPYEQYF. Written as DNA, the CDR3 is TGTGCCAGCAGTCGGACCCCCCCCTACGAGCAGTACTTC. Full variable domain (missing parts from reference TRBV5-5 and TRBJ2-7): DAGVTQSPTHLIKTRGQQVTLRCSPISGHKSVSWYQQVLGQGPQFIFQYYEKEERGRGNFPDRFSARQFPNYSSELNVNALLLGDSALYLCASSRTPPYEQYFGPGTRLTVT.

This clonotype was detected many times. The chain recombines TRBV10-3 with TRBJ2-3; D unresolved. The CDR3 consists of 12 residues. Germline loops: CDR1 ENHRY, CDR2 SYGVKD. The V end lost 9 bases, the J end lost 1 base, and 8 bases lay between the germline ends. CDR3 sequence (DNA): TGTGCCATTGGAAGCGGCACAGATACGCAGTATTTT. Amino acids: CAIGSGTDTQYF.

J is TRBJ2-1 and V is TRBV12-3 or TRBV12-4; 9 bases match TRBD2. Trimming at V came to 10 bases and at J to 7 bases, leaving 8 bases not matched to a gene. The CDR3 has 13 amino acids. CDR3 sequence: CATSRAGGNEQFF. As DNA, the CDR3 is TGTGCCACCTCCAGAGCGGGAGGTAATGAGCAGTTCTTC.

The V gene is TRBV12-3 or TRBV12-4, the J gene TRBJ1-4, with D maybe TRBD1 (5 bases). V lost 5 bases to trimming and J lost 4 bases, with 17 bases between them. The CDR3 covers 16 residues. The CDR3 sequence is CASSRWGKGFNEKLFF. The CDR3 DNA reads TGTGCCAGCAGTCGCTGGGGGAAAGGGTTTAATGAAAAACTGTTTTTT.

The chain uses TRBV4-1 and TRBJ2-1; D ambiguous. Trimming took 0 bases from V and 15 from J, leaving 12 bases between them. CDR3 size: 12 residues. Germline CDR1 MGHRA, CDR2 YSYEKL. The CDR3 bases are TGCGCCAGCAGCCAAGAGTATACGGGTCTGTTCTTC. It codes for CASSQEYTGLFF.

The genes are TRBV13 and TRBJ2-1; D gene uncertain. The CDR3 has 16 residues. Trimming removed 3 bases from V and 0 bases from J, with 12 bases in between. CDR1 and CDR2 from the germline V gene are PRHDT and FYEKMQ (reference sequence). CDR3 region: CASSFWSVRSYNEQFF. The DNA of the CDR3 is TGTGCCAGCAGCTTCTGGAGCGTTCGCTCCTACAATGAGCAGTTCTTC.

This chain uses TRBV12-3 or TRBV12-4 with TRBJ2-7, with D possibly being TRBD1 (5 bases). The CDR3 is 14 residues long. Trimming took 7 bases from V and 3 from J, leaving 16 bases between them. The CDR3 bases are TGTGCCAGCACCGACAGACAGATTCTCTACGAGCAGTACTTC. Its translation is CASTDRQILYEQYF.

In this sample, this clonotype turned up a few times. The CDR3 coding sequence is TGTGCCAGCAGCTCTACAGGGTACCAAGAGACCCAGTACTTC. Protein product: CASSSTGYQETQYF. The V and J genes are TRBV11-2 and TRBJ2-5; TRBD1 is a possible D gene (6 bases). Trimming pared 4 bases from V and 0 bases from J, leaving 9 bases between. The germline V gene encodes CDR1 SGHAT and CDR2 FQNNGV. This CDR3 spans 14 amino acids.

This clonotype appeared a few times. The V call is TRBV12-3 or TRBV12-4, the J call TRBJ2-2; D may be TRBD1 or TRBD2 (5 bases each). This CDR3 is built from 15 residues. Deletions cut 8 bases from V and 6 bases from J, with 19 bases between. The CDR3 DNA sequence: TGTGCCAGCGAAAGGGGAGATGCGGTAGCCGGGGAGCTGTTTTTT. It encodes CASERGDAVAGELFF.

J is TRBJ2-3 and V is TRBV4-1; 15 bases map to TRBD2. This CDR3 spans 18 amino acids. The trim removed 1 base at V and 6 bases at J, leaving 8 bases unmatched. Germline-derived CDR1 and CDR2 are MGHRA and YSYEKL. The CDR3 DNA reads TGCGCCAGCAGCCAAGCCTCGGGACTAGCGGGAGGAGGGGATACGCAGTATTTT. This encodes CASSQASGLAGGGDTQYF.

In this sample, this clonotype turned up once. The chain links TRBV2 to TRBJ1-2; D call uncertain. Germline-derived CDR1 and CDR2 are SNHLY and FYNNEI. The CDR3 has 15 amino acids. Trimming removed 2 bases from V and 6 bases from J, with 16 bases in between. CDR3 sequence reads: CASSERLWAQNGYTF. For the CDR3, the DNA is TGTGCCAGCAGTGAACGGCTTTGGGCGCAAAATGGCTACACCTTC.

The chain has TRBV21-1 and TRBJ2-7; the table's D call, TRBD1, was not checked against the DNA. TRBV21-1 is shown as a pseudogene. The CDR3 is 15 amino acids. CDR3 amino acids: CASSKSASPTWEQYF. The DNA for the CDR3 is TGTGCCAGCAGCAAAAGCGCTAGCCCCACCTGGGAGCAGTACTTC.

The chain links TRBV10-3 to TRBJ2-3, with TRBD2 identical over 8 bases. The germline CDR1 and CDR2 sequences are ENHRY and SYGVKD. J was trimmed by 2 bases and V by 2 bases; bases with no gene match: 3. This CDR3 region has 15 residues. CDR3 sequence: CAISEGREATDTQYF. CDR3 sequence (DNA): TGTGCCATCAGTGAGGGGCGGGAGGCCACAGATACGCAGTATTTT.

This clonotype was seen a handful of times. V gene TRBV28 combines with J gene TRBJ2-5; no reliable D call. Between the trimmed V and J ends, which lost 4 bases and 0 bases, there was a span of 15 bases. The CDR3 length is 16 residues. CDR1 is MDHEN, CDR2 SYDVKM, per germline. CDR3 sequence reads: CASSSDPLGYQETQYF. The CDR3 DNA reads TGTGCCAGCAGTTCCGATCCCCTGGGGTACCAAGAGACCCAGTACTTC.